These T cell receptor beta chains were read from a single sample in a study of sequential checkpoint blockade in melanoma. Libraries were prepared by immunoSEQ multiplex PCR; TCRdb keeps only in-frame clonotypes and omits some of them. The sample has about 37,000 clones, roughly 32% seen once. This specimen was tumor tissue (inferred from file names), taken from a patient given nivolumab and ipilimumab in sequence. These TCRs come from a human donor with melanoma. Both conserved end residues are part of each CDR3. The D gene is left open where the match is weak. Expanded clones are given a class, and other clones once, few, many or no size at all.

V gene	J gene	D gene	clone size	CDR3 protein	CDR3 DNA
TRBV28	TRBJ2-1	TRBD1	few	CASSFRPGQGFDEQFF	TGTGCCAGCAGTTTTCGCCCGGGACAGGGTTTCGATGAGCAGTTCTTC
TRBV6-8	TRBJ2-2	NA	few	CASSPFIANTGELFF	TGTGCCAGCAGCCCCTTTATCGCCAACACCGGGGAGCTGTTTTTT
TRBV6-8	TRBJ1-2	TRBD1	NA	CASSEDRGLRGYTF	TGTGCCAGCAGTGAGGACAGGGGATTGCGCGGCTACACCTTC
TRBV9	TRBJ2-7	NA	few	CASSVGGFKSLEQYF	TGTGCCAGCAGCGTAGGGGGATTCAAGTCCCTCGAGCAGTACTTC
TRBV6-8	TRBJ1-1	TRBD1	few	CASSTIQGRDLGTEAFF	TGTGCCAGCAGTACAATACAGGGGCGGGATCTGGGAACTGAAGCTTTCTTT
TRBV18	TRBJ2-3	TRBD2	NA	CASSPWGPTSGNRDTQYF	TGTGCCAGCTCACCATGGGGCCCAACTAGCGGGAACCGAGATACGCAGTATTTT
TRBV11-3	TRBJ1-4	NA	few	CASSLGTGPLLARGEKLFF	TGTGCCAGCAGCTTGGGGACTGGCCCACTCCTGGCGCGGGGCGAAAAACTGTTTTTT
TRBV30	TRBJ2-2	NA	NA	CACVLREHRVGELFF	TGTGCCTGCGTCCTGCGGGAGCACAGGGTCGGGGAGCTGTTTTTT
TRBV11-3	TRBJ1-4	NA	few	CASTPGPFQGEKLFF	TGTGCCAGCACCCCTGGACCCTTTCAAGGTGAAAAACTGTTTTTT
TRBV19	TRBJ2-5	NA	few	CASSKPRETQYF	TGTGCCAGTAGTAAACCGCGGGAGACCCAGTACTTC
TRBV11-3	TRBJ2-1	TRBD2	NA	CASSLGAGGPYNEQFF	TGTGCCAGCAGCTTGGGAGCGGGAGGGCCCTACAATGAGCAGTTCTTC
TRBV19	TRBJ1-6	TRBD1	NA	CASGDSGYSPLHF	TGTGCCAGTGGGGACAGCGGGTATTCACCCCTCCACTTT
TRBV11-3	TRBJ1-2	NA	NA	CASSLGMRANYGYTF	TGTGCCAGCAGCTTGGGGATGAGAGCTAACTATGGCTACACCTTC
TRBV28	TRBJ1-3	TRBD1	NA	CASSSGGSSGNTIYF	TGTGCCAGCAGCTCAGGGGGAAGCTCTGGAAACACCATATATTTT
TRBV11-3	TRBJ1-2	NA	few	CASSSQRGARPDGYTF	TGTGCCAGCAGCTCACAGCGGGGCGCAAGGCCTGATGGCTACACCTTC
TRBV4-1	TRBJ2-7	NA	NA	CASSQDSGTRSSYEQYF	TGCGCCAGCAGCCAAGATTCCGGGACCCGGAGCTCCTACGAGCAGTACTTC
TRBV18	TRBJ2-7	NA	NA	CASSPDAAERWQYF	TGTGCCAGCTCACCGGACGCCGCGGAACGTTGGCAGTACTTC
TRBV11-3	TRBJ2-5	TRBD2	many	CASSLTVGGAGDETQYF	TGTGCCAGCAGCTTAACGGTGGGGGGAGCGGGAGATGAGACCCAGTACTTC
TRBV28	TRBJ1-2	NA	NA	CASTNGLNYGYTF	TGTGCCAGCACAAACGGACTTAACTATGGCTACACCTTC
TRBV6-8	TRBJ2-6	NA	NA	CAISTQSRANVLTF	TGTGCCATCAGTACCCAAAGTCGGGCCAACGTCCTGACTTTC
TRBV19	TRBJ2-1	TRBD2	NA	CASSLGLDGLNEQFF	TGTGCCAGTAGTCTTGGACTAGACGGGCTCAATGAGCAGTTCTTC
TRBV5-1	TRBJ1-2	NA	NA	CASSPVGGQSNYGYTF	TGCGCCAGCAGCCCTGTGGGAGGGCAATCTAACTATGGCTACACCTTC
TRBV11-3	TRBJ1-2	NA	few	CASSQLVDPRVGYTF	TGTGCCAGCAGCCAATTAGTTGACCCTAGGGTGGGCTACACCTTC
TRBV9	TRBJ2-7	NA	few	CASSLLPGDYEQYF	TGTGCCAGCAGTCTATTACCGGGAGACTACGAGCAGTACTTC
TRBV9	TRBJ1-3	NA	NA	CASSLTPGSGNTIYF	TGTGCCAGCAGTCTAACGCCGGGCTCTGGAAACACCATATATTTT
TRBV28	TRBJ1-5	NA	few	CASSFYDGNQPQHF	TGTGCCAGCAGTTTTTATGACGGCAATCAGCCCCAGCATTTT
TRBV19	TRBJ1-4	TRBD1	once	CASRSGGRTNEKLFF	TGTGCCAGTAGATCAGGGGGGAGGACTAATGAAAAACTGTTTTTT
TRBV11-3	TRBJ1-1	TRBD1	many	CASGRDRGTLRNTEAFF	TGTGCCAGCGGCCGGGACAGGGGTACCCTGAGGAACACTGAAGCTTTCTTT
TRBV11-3	TRBJ2-7	NA	NA	CASSLVQGFGEQYF	TGTGCCAGCAGCCTCGTTCAGGGTTTTGGCGAGCAGTACTTC
TRBV11-3	TRBJ2-3	TRBD2	few	CASSLGGLGEGTQYF	TGTGCCAGCAGCTTGGGAGGACTAGGGGAGGGTACGCAGTATTTT
TRBV7-4	TRBJ1-1	TRBD1	many	CASSPRTGGFTEAFF	TGTGCCAGCAGCCCGCGGACAGGGGGCTTCACTGAAGCTTTCTTT
TRBV15	TRBJ2-5	NA	once	CATSPGPVQKTQYF	TGTGCCACCAGCCCCGGACCAGTCCAGAAGACCCAGTACTTC
TRBV11-3	TRBJ1-5	TRBD1	many	CASSFGTDDQPQHF	TGTGCCAGCAGCTTTGGGACAGACGATCAGCCCCAGCATTTT
TRBV12-5	TRBJ2-3	TRBD2	NA	CASGLYTSSSGREGTQYF	TGTGCTAGTGGTTTGTACACGTCTTCTAGCGGGAGAGAGGGTACGCAGTATTTT
TRBV6-8	TRBJ2-2	TRBD2	NA	CASSGWGLATNTGELFF	TGTGCCAGCAGTGGTTGGGGACTAGCGACGAACACCGGGGAGCTGTTTTTT
TRBV5-1	TRBJ1-2	NA	few	CASWDRDTANYGYTF	TGCGCCAGCTGGGACCGGGACACCGCTAACTATGGCTACACCTTC
TRBV7-6	TRBJ1-3	TRBD1	NA	CASSFQGATGNTIYF	TGTGCCAGCAGCTTTCAGGGGGCTACTGGAAACACCATATATTTT